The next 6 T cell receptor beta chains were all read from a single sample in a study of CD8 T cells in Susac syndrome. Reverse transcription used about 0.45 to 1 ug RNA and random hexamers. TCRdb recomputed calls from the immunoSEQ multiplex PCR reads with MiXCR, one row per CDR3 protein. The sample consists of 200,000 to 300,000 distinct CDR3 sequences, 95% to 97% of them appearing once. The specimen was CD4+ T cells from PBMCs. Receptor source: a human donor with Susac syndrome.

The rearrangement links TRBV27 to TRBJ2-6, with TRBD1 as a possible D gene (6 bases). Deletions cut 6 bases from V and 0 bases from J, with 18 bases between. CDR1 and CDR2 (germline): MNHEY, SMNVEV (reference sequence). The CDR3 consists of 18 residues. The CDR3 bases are TGTGCCAGCAGACCTTTACGACAGGCCAGCTCTGGGGCCAACGTCCTGACTTTC. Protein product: CASRPLRQASSGANVLTF.

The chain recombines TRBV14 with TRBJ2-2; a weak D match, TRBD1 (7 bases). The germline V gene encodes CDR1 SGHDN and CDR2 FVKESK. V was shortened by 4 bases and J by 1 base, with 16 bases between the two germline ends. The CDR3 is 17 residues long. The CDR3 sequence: CASSLQGGWENTGELFF. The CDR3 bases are TGTGCCAGCAGCCTCCAGGGGGGCTGGGAGAACACCGGGGAGCTGTTTTTT.

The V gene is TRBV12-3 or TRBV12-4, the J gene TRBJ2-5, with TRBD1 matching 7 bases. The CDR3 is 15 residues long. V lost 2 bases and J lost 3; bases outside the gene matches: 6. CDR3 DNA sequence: TGTGCCAGCAGTTTAATGGGACAGATCAAAGAGACCCAGTACTTC. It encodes CASSLMGQIKETQYF.

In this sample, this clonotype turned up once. The CDR3 DNA sequence: TGTGCCAGCAGCGTATCCAGGGCTTCCAGGGGCACTGAAGCTTTCTTT. Amino acid sequence: CASSVSRASRGTEAFF. The chain employs TRBV9 and TRBJ1-1; weak D call: TRBD1 (6 bases). The CDR3 extends over 16 amino acids. Germline V gene data show CDR1 as SGDLS and CDR2 as YYNGEE. The V end was cut by 1 base, the J end by 4 bases, with 17 bases between.

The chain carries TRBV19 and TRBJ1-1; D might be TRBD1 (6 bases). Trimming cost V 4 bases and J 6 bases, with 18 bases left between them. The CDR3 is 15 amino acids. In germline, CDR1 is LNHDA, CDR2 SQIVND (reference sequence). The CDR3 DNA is TGTGCCAGTAGTACCTACAGGGCGGGTTGGGCTGAAGCTTTCTTT. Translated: CASSTYRAGWAEAFF.

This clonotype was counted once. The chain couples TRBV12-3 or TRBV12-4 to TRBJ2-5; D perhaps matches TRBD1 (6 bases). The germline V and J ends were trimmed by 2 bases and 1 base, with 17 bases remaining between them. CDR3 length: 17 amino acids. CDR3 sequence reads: CASSLSRIQGSQETQYF. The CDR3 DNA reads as TGTGCCAGCAGTTTATCCCGAATACAGGGTTCCCAAGAGACCCAGTACTTC.